Described below is a single T cell receptor (beta chain) sequence and its context. Its antigen is still unknown. The data derive from a study of shared clonotypes between healthy human individuals. Study findings and constraints: Among a few donors, roughly 5.5% of naive CD4 clonotypes were found in common. Memory subsets generally showed smaller estimated richness than naive subsets did.

The authors distributed each subset's genomic DNA evenly over several immunoSEQ plates. Clones were read by immunoSEQ multiplex PCR, and TCRdb kept only the in-frame ones, dropping some. The sample contains 760,000 or so clones, 95% to 97% of which appear only once. Positive CCR7 selection of CD45RO-negative cells yielded the naive CD8 cells, and terminally differentiated effector memory CD45RA+ cells were excluded. Donors had no recently reported acute infections or vaccinations and were HIV-negative. CDR1 is MGHRA and CDR2 is YSYEKL in the germline V gene. Trimming shortened V by 0 bases and J by 8 bases, and 16 bases separated the two germline ends. This CDR3 contains 16 residues.

The TCR sequence derives from a man younger than 45 in good health. The chain couples TRBV4-1 to TRBJ1-4; no firm D call. The specimen was naive CD8+ T cells sorted from blood. CDR3 amino acids: CASSQDLSGELEKLFF. As DNA, the CDR3 is TGCGCCAGCAGCCAAGATCTTTCGGGAGAGCTAGAAAAACTGTTTTTT.